Listed below are T cell receptor beta chains from one sample, sequenced in a study of T cell repertoires in ileal Crohn's disease. TCRdb keeps only in-frame clones here, not all; method: immunoSEQ multiplex PCR. Among around 14,000 clones listed, about 71% were seen once. Sequenced material: ileal tissue. The receptors were gathered from an adult with Crohn's disease. Each CDR3 is given with its conserved first and last residue. Fields, in order: J gene, D gene, clone size, V gene, CDR3 DNA, CDR3 protein. D genes are given only for firm matches. Rows may omit the clone size; those that give it use once, few, many or a size class.

j_call: TRBJ1-2; d_call: .; clone_size: .; v_call: TRBV28; cdr3_nt: TGTGCCAGCAGGAACCGGGACACCGACTATGGCTACACCTTC; cdr3_aa: CASRNRDTDYGYTF
j_call: TRBJ2-7; d_call: .; clone_size: medium-sized; v_call: TRBV13; cdr3_nt: TGTGCCAGCAGCCCTGCAAGTGCAGGAGTAGGGGAGCAGTACTTC; cdr3_aa: CASSPASAGVGEQYF
j_call: TRBJ2-2; d_call: .; clone_size: .; v_call: TRBV7-8; cdr3_nt: TGTGCCAGCAGCCTTGGGTTCACCGGGGAGCTGTTTTTT; cdr3_aa: CASSLGFTGELFF
j_call: TRBJ1-6; d_call: TRBD1; clone_size: .; v_call: TRBV5-4; cdr3_nt: TGTGCCAGCAGCATGCCGGGACAGGGGATTGTTTCACCCCTCCACTTT; cdr3_aa: CASSMPGQGIVSPLHF
j_call: TRBJ1-1; d_call: .; clone_size: .; v_call: TRBV13; cdr3_nt: TGTGCCAGCAGCTTAGGAGGTGGGAGCAAGAACACTGAAGCTTTCTTT; cdr3_aa: CASSLGGGSKNTEAFF
j_call: TRBJ1-2; d_call: TRBD1; clone_size: .; v_call: TRBV15; cdr3_nt: TGTGCCACCAGGGAGGGGACAGGGGGCTCCTATGGCTACACCTTC; cdr3_aa: CATREGTGGSYGYTF
j_call: TRBJ2-1; d_call: .; clone_size: once; v_call: TRBV10-2; cdr3_nt: TGCGCCAGCAGTGAGTCGAGATGGGGAAATGAGCAGTTCTTC; cdr3_aa: CASSESRWGNEQFF
j_call: TRBJ1-1; d_call: TRBD1; clone_size: .; v_call: TRBV5-1; cdr3_nt: TGCGCCAGCAGCGAAACCCTCAACAGGGGGAACACTGAAGCTTTCTTT; cdr3_aa: CASSETLNRGNTEAFF
j_call: TRBJ2-3; d_call: .; clone_size: .; v_call: TRBV5-1; cdr3_nt: TGCGCCAGCAACCTTATAGGAGATACGCAGTATTTT; cdr3_aa: CASNLIGDTQYF
j_call: TRBJ2-7; d_call: .; clone_size: .; v_call: TRBV6-1; cdr3_nt: TGTGCCAGCAGGGGGGAGACCTACGAGCAGTACTTC; cdr3_aa: CASRGETYEQYF
j_call: TRBJ2-7; d_call: TRBD2; clone_size: few; v_call: TRBV19; cdr3_nt: TGTGCCAGTAGATTGACTAGCGCCACGGCCGAGCAGTACTTC; cdr3_aa: CASRLTSATAEQYF
j_call: TRBJ2-5; d_call: TRBD2; clone_size: .; v_call: TRBV5-6; cdr3_nt: TGTGCCAGCAGCTTCCACGGGGGGGGGCCCCCGAACCAAGAGACCCAGTACTTC; cdr3_aa: CASSFHGGGPPNQETQYF
j_call: TRBJ2-2; d_call: .; clone_size: once; v_call: TRBV27; cdr3_nt: TGTGCCAGCAGTTTAACGCAGACGAACACCGGGGAGCTGTTTTTT; cdr3_aa: CASSLTQTNTGELFF
j_call: TRBJ2-1; d_call: TRBD2; clone_size: .; v_call: TRBV7-2; cdr3_nt: TGTGCCAGCAGCTTAGGTCGGGGGGGGCAATACAATGAGCAGTTCTTC; cdr3_aa: CASSLGRGGQYNEQFF
j_call: TRBJ2-7; d_call: .; clone_size: .; v_call: TRBV18; cdr3_nt: TGTGCCAGCTCACCACCGCACAACTCCTACGAGCAGTACTTC; cdr3_aa: CASSPPHNSYEQYF
j_call: TRBJ2-3; d_call: .; clone_size: medium-sized; v_call: TRBV6-1; cdr3_nt: TGTGCCAGCAGTGAATCTGGGGTTGGGCAAGCTACGCAGTATTTT; cdr3_aa: CASSESGVGQATQYF
j_call: TRBJ1-2; d_call: TRBD1; clone_size: .; v_call: TRBV2; cdr3_nt: TGTGCCAGCAGTGAAGCGCTTAACAGGGGGCCAGGTGGCTACACCTTC; cdr3_aa: CASSEALNRGPGGYTF
j_call: TRBJ1-1; d_call: .; clone_size: .; v_call: TRBV7-8; cdr3_nt: TGTGCCAGCAGGATTACAGAGAACACTGAAGCTTTCTTT; cdr3_aa: CASRITENTEAFF
j_call: TRBJ1-5; d_call: .; clone_size: .; v_call: TRBV5-1; cdr3_nt: TGCGCCAGCAGCTTGGCGCCAGGGGAAGGTCAGCCCCAGCATTTT; cdr3_aa: CASSLAPGEGQPQHF
j_call: TRBJ2-3; d_call: TRBD1; clone_size: .; v_call: TRBV6-1; cdr3_nt: TGTGCCAGCAGTGATGGACAGGGGGAGGCAGATACGCAGTATTTT; cdr3_aa: CASSDGQGEADTQYF
j_call: TRBJ2-3; d_call: TRBD1; clone_size: .; v_call: TRBV6-6; cdr3_nt: TGTGCCAGCAGCTCCCAAGGACAGGCGATCGCAGATACGCAGTATTTT; cdr3_aa: CASSSQGQAIADTQYF
j_call: TRBJ2-7; d_call: .; clone_size: .; v_call: TRBV27; cdr3_nt: TGTGCCAGCAGTCCCCGGGCACGTGGCGAGCAGTACTTC; cdr3_aa: CASSPRARGEQYF
j_call: TRBJ2-7; d_call: .; clone_size: .; v_call: TRBV11-2; cdr3_nt: TGTGCCAGCAGCTCCCGGGGGGCGATCCACGAGCAGTACTTC; cdr3_aa: CASSSRGAIHEQYF
j_call: TRBJ1-1; d_call: TRBD1; clone_size: .; v_call: TRBV28; cdr3_nt: TGTGCCAGCAACCCGACAGGGGGGAACACTGAAGCTTTCTTT; cdr3_aa: CASNPTGGNTEAFF
j_call: TRBJ2-7; d_call: TRBD1; clone_size: .; v_call: TRBV6-5; cdr3_nt: TGTGCCACCGGGACAGGGGGCCGGGACGAGCAGTACTTC; cdr3_aa: CATGTGGRDEQYF
j_call: TRBJ1-5; d_call: .; clone_size: .; v_call: TRBV4-2; cdr3_nt: TGTGCCAGCAGCCAAGAAGGACGGGGGAGTCAGCCCCAGCATTTT; cdr3_aa: CASSQEGRGSQPQHF
j_call: TRBJ1-1; d_call: .; clone_size: .; v_call: TRBV7-9; cdr3_nt: TGTGCCAGCAGCTTTTTGTACACTGAAGCTTTCTTT; cdr3_aa: CASSFLYTEAFF
j_call: TRBJ2-7; d_call: TRBD2; clone_size: once; v_call: TRBV11-2; cdr3_nt: TGTGCCAGCAGCCCTATTGGTAGGCGTAGCGGGGGCCATGGGTACGAGCAGTACTTT; cdr3_aa: CASSPIGRRSGGHGYEQYF
j_call: TRBJ2-5; d_call: TRBD2; clone_size: .; v_call: TRBV7-2; cdr3_nt: TGTGCCAGCAGCCGGGGGGTTCAAGAGACCCAGTACTTC; cdr3_aa: CASSRGVQETQYF
j_call: TRBJ2-3; d_call: TRBD2; clone_size: .; v_call: TRBV29-1; cdr3_nt: TGCAGCGTTGAATCCTCAGCGGGGGGTCTACCTAACACAGATACGCAGTATTTT; cdr3_aa: CSVESSAGGLPNTDTQYF
j_call: TRBJ2-5; d_call: TRBD1; clone_size: .; v_call: TRBV6-4; cdr3_nt: TGTGCCAGCAGTGACTCGCCAGGGGGCATGGAGACCCAGTACTTC; cdr3_aa: CASSDSPGGMETQYF
j_call: TRBJ1-2; d_call: TRBD1; clone_size: .; v_call: TRBV28; cdr3_nt: TGTGCCAGCACACTACAGGGGGTCTATGGCTACACCTTC; cdr3_aa: CASTLQGVYGYTF
j_call: TRBJ2-6; d_call: .; clone_size: .; v_call: TRBV27; cdr3_nt: TGTGCCAGCCGGGATGTCTCGGGGGCCAACGTCCTGACTTTC; cdr3_aa: CASRDVSGANVLTF
j_call: TRBJ1-6; d_call: .; clone_size: .; v_call: TRBV19; cdr3_nt: TGTGCCAGTAGTATAGAGAGGAGGAATTCACCCCTCCACTTT; cdr3_aa: CASSIERRNSPLHF
j_call: TRBJ1-5; d_call: .; clone_size: .; v_call: TRBV7-2; cdr3_nt: TGTGCCAGCAGCTCGCAGGCCCCGGGAAGCAATCAGCCCCAGCATTTT; cdr3_aa: CASSSQAPGSNQPQHF
j_call: TRBJ1-6; d_call: .; clone_size: .; v_call: TRBV6-1; cdr3_nt: TGTGCCAGCAGTGAATGGATGGTGAATTCACCCCTCCACTTT; cdr3_aa: CASSEWMVNSPLHF
j_call: TRBJ2-6; d_call: .; clone_size: .; v_call: TRBV7-9; cdr3_nt: TGTGCCAGCAGCTTAGGGGACTCCAACGTCCTGACTTTC; cdr3_aa: CASSLGDSNVLTF
j_call: TRBJ2-6; d_call: .; clone_size: .; v_call: TRBV5-6; cdr3_nt: TGTGCCAGCAGCTTGCTCGGTTCAGATGGGGCCAACGTCCTGACTTTC; cdr3_aa: CASSLLGSDGANVLTF
j_call: TRBJ1-1; d_call: TRBD1; clone_size: .; v_call: TRBV5-6; cdr3_nt: TGTGCCAGCAGCGGGACAGGGGTAGGCGGCACTGAAGCTTTCTTT; cdr3_aa: CASSGTGVGGTEAFF
j_call: TRBJ1-2; d_call: TRBD1; clone_size: medium-sized; v_call: TRBV19; cdr3_nt: TGTGCCAGTACAAGGGACAGCCTTAACTATGGCTACACCTTC; cdr3_aa: CASTRDSLNYGYTF
j_call: TRBJ2-7; d_call: TRBD2; clone_size: .; v_call: TRBV25-1; cdr3_nt: TGTGCCAGCAGTGTTAAACTAGCGGGGTACTACGAGCAGTACTTC; cdr3_aa: CASSVKLAGYYEQYF
j_call: TRBJ2-7; d_call: .; clone_size: .; v_call: TRBV9; cdr3_nt: TGTGCCAGCAGCGGGTTGGACGGGATGAGGGAGCAGTACTTC; cdr3_aa: CASSGLDGMREQYF
j_call: TRBJ2-5; d_call: TRBD2; clone_size: .; v_call: TRBV5-1; cdr3_nt: TGCGCCAGCAGCCTGAACACCAGGACTAGCGGGTGGGAGACCCAGTACTTC; cdr3_aa: CASSLNTRTSGWETQYF
j_call: TRBJ1-2; d_call: .; clone_size: .; v_call: TRBV27; cdr3_nt: TGTGCCAGCAGTTTATCGGCAGGGTATATTAACTATGGCTACACCTTC; cdr3_aa: CASSLSAGYINYGYTF
j_call: TRBJ1-1; d_call: .; clone_size: .; v_call: TRBV5-1; cdr3_nt: TGCGCCAGCAGTTCTGACGGCGTGAACACTGAAGCTTTCTTT; cdr3_aa: CASSSDGVNTEAFF
j_call: TRBJ2-7; d_call: TRBD2; clone_size: few; v_call: TRBV27; cdr3_nt: TGTGCCAGCAGTGCTATGAGCGGGGGGAGGACCGAGCAGTACTTC; cdr3_aa: CASSAMSGGRTEQYF
j_call: TRBJ1-1; d_call: .; clone_size: .; v_call: TRBV6-1; cdr3_nt: TGTGCCAGCAGTGAATCTCGTATGGGGGGGCAGGTGAACACTGAAGCTTTCTTT; cdr3_aa: CASSESRMGGQVNTEAFF
j_call: TRBJ2-7; d_call: .; clone_size: .; v_call: TRBV9; cdr3_nt: TGTGCCAGCAGCGCCAATTCCTACGAGCAGTACTTC; cdr3_aa: CASSANSYEQYF
j_call: TRBJ1-1; d_call: .; clone_size: .; v_call: TRBV7-3; cdr3_nt: TGTGCCAGCAGCCGAACCCGGGAAAACATGGCTTTCTTT; cdr3_aa: CASSRTRENMAFF
j_call: TRBJ1-1; d_call: .; clone_size: .; v_call: TRBV18; cdr3_nt: TGTGCCAGCTCGCCAGGGATGGATGGCACTGAAGCTTTCTTT; cdr3_aa: CASSPGMDGTEAFF
j_call: TRBJ2-1; d_call: .; clone_size: few; v_call: TRBV6-1; cdr3_nt: TGTGCCAGCACGGGTGGGGGGCCAGCGGATGAGCAGTTCTTC; cdr3_aa: CASTGGGPADEQFF
j_call: TRBJ1-2; d_call: .; clone_size: few; v_call: TRBV6-5; cdr3_nt: TGTGCCAGCAGTCCCAGGTTGATGGACTATGGCTACACCTTC; cdr3_aa: CASSPRLMDYGYTF
j_call: TRBJ1-2; d_call: .; clone_size: once; v_call: TRBV7-2; cdr3_nt: TGTGCCAGCAGCTTCCTTTCGGGCAACGATGGCTACACCTTC; cdr3_aa: CASSFLSGNDGYTF
j_call: TRBJ2-2; d_call: TRBD1; clone_size: .; v_call: TRBV30; cdr3_nt: TGTGCCTGGAGTGTATCCAGGACAGGGATAACCGGGGAGCTGTTTTTT; cdr3_aa: CAWSVSRTGITGELFF